This T cell receptor beta chain was sequenced for a study of cytomegalovirus exposure and HLA in healthy donors. Study in general: HLA-typed donors were the source of about 85 million unique TCRs held in an early data release.

Concerning this clone itself: What it recognizes is unknown.

Use of 60 Vbeta and 13 Jbeta primers characterized the PCR. Profiled with immunoSEQ multiplex PCR; TCRdb holds only in-frame clones, not every one. The sample holds roughly 200,000 clones. Study results and caveats: Links to common viral pathogens appeared, in a later analysis, for several of the most significant clusters. Rarity held for most TCR sequences, but there were some public TCRs that occurred in many donors.

The sequencing sample was made of PBMCs. The receptor was derived from a girl aged 2-15 years in good health and CMV-seropositive.

The CDR3 spells CASSPINGVYEQYF. CDR3 coding DNA: TGTGCCAGCTCACCAATAAACGGGGTTTACGAGCAGTACTTC. The chain couples TRBV18 to TRBJ2-7; D perhaps matches TRBD2 (5 bases). V shed 2 bases and J shed 4 bases, with 12 bases lying between them. The CDR3 is 14 amino acids. Germline-derived CDR1 and CDR2 are KGHSH and LQKENI.